This TCR beta chain was captured by sequencing in a study of T-cell memory formation after mild COVID-19. Across the study: TCR clusters largely stayed donor specific.

This clonotype appeared many times. The antigen is undetermined. The study's findings and limits: CD4+ bias marked clones expanding day 15 to 37, unlike balanced contracting clones. Prior to infection, memory already included some responding clones, suggesting cross-reactive memory joined.

A single record per CDR3 protein comes from TCRdb applying MiXCR to the 5' RACE reads. Among tens of thousands of distinct CDR3 sequences listed, 10% to 15% were seen once. Looked up from germline, CDR1 is MNHNS and CDR2 is SASEGT. The trim removed 6 bases at V and 0 bases at J, leaving 6 bases unmatched. This CDR3 is 15 amino acids long. The J gene is TRBJ2-5, the V gene TRBV6-1, with 8 nucleotides matching TRBD2. Material: PBMCs or a T cell subset sorted from them (not recorded which). The sequence was obtained from a man between 18 and 35 years old who had mild COVID-19 (a few samples of this study predate the infection). Cell type and time point are not known. In DNA, the CDR3 is TGTGCCAGCAGGACTAGCGCCTCGTACCAAGAGACCCAGTACTTC. Translated, it gives CASRTSASYQETQYF.